This T cell receptor beta chain was captured by sequencing in a study of identical twins. From the 5' RACE reads, TCRdb called clonotypes with MiXCR, one entry per CDR3 protein. The sample includes hundreds of thousands of distinct CDR3 sequences, 21% of them seen just once. A further study also used this sample, focusing on T cells expressing NK-cell markers.

This receptor was obtained from a woman under 30 in good health. The sample consisted of PBMCs.

The CDR3 bases are TGTGCCACCAGCTTTGGGACAGGGGAGTATGGCTACACCTTC. The encoded protein is CATSFGTGEYGYTF. The V and J genes are TRBV15 and TRBJ1-2, with 10 bases lining up with TRBD1. This CDR3 has 14 amino acids. In germline, CDR1 is LNHNV, CDR2 YYDKDF (reference sequence). V gave up 5 bases and J gave up 5 bases; unmatched junction bases: 5.